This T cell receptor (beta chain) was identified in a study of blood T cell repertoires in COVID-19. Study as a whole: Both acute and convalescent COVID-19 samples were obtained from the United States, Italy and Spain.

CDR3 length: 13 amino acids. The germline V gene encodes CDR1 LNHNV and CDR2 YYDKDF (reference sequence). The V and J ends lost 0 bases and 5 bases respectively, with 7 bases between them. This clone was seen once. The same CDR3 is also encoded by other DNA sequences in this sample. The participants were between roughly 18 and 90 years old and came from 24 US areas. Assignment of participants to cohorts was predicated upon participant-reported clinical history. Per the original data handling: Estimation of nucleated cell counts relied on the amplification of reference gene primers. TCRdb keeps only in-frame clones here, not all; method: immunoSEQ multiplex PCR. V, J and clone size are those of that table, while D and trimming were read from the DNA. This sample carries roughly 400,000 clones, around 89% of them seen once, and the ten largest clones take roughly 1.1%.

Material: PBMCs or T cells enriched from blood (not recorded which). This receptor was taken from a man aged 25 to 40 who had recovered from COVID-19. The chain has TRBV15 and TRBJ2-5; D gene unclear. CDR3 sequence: CATSRDRRETQYF. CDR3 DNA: TGTGCCACCAGCAGAGATAGGCGGGAGACCCAGTACTTC.